The next 20 T cell receptor beta chains were all read from a single sample in a study of CD8+ T cells in alopecia areata. Extraction of RNA preceded its reverse transcription into cDNA, which served as the sequencing template. Profiled with immunoSEQ multiplex PCR; TCRdb holds only in-frame clones, not every one. The data hold roughly 170,000 clones, with roughly 64% observed a single time. Treatment noted: oral pan-JAK inhibitor, 5-10 mg twice daily. Sequences were derived from CD8+ T cells sorted from blood, sampled at week 24, from a patient treated with tofacitinib. These TCRs come from a human donor with alopecia areata.

This chain links TRBV7-9 with TRBJ1-1, with 7 bases fitting TRBD1. The CDR3 spans 14 residues. V was clipped by 1 base and J by 1 base; unmatched bases: 0. Germline V gene data show CDR1 as SEHNR and CDR2 as FQNEAQ (reference sequence). The CDR3 is CASSLGDRNTEAFF. CDR3 nucleotides: TGTGCCAGCAGCTTAGGGGACAGGAACACTGAAGCTTTCTTT.

The table lists this clone with a few counts. This chain joins TRBV12-5 and TRBJ2-7; D remains ambiguous. Per germline, CDR1 LGHNT and CDR2 FRNRAP. The CDR3 is 13 amino acids. V was cut by 2 bases and J by 4 bases, with 9 bases left in between. The CDR3 region has the DNA TGTGCTAGTGGTTTGAGCCCTACTTACGAGCAGTACTTC. This encodes CASGLSPTYEQYF.

The J gene is TRBJ1-1, the V gene TRBV25-1; D is possibly TRBD1 (6 bases). The CDR3 consists of 12 residues. V gave up 4 bases and J gave up 11 bases, with 14 bases separating them. CDR1 MGHDK and CDR2 SYGVNS come from the germline V gene. The chain's CDR3 is CASSGSGAEAFF. Written as DNA, the CDR3 is TGTGCCAGCAGTGGCTCAGGGGCGGAGGCTTTCTTT.

The J gene is TRBJ2-2, the V gene TRBV23-1; TRBD1 matches at 10 bases. TRBV23-1 is annotated as an ORF whose role is uncertain. The CDR3 has 16 residues. V was pared by 2 bases and J by 3 bases, with 3 bases of the junction left unmatched. CDR3 nucleotide sequence: TGCGCCAGCAGTCAAGGACAGGGGGGATACACCGGGGAGCTGTTTTTT. This encodes CASSQGQGGYTGELFF.

The rearrangement joins TRBV2 to TRBJ1-6, with D unresolved. CDR1 and CDR2 from the germline V gene are SNHLY and FYNNEI. The V and J ends lost 6 bases and 5 bases respectively, with 5 bases between them. The CDR3 has 12 amino acids. CDR3 sequence reads: CASSEDNSPLHF. The DNA of the CDR3 is TGTGCCAGCAGCGAGGATAATTCACCCCTCCACTTT.

The chain combines TRBV4-1 with TRBJ2-7, with TRBD1 identical over 9 bases. The J segment lost 3 bases and the V segment lost 3 bases, leaving 3 bases of the junction unmatched. The CDR3 totals 14 residues. Germline V gene sequence: CDR1 MGHRA, CDR2 YSYEKL. The DNA for the CDR3 is TGCGCCAGCAGCCACCGACAGGGGGACTACGAGCAGTACTTC. The encoded protein is CASSHRQGDYEQYF.

The rearrangement links TRBV29-1 to TRBJ1-2; D remains unclear. The germline V and J ends were trimmed by 0 bases and 5 bases, with 10 bases remaining between them. CDR3 length: 13 amino acids. The germline V gene has CDR1 SQVTM and CDR2 ANQGSEA. The CDR3 region is CSVEDWVEYGYTF. Here the CDR3 DNA reads TGCAGCGTTGAAGATTGGGTAGAGTATGGCTACACCTTC.

This clone was detected only once. The chain has TRBV29-1 and TRBJ1-2; 10 bases line up with TRBD1. V lost 3 bases and J lost 5; bases outside the gene matches: 9. There are 15 residues in the CDR3. The germline gives CDR1 SQVTM, CDR2 ANQGSEA. CDR3 region: CSVEDRGARNYGYTF. CDR3 DNA: TGCAGCGTTGAGGACAGGGGGGCTAGAAATTATGGCTACACCTTC.

The sample holds a few counts of this clone. This chain joins TRBV4-1 and TRBJ2-1, with TRBD1 matching 7 bases. Germline V CDR1 and CDR2: MGHRA, YSYEKL. The CDR3 length is 13 residues. V trimming: 1 base; J trimming: 6 bases; junction bases outside the gene matches: 0. CDR3 sequence reads: CASSQGQGNEQFF. The CDR3 bases are TGCGCCAGCAGCCAAGGACAGGGCAATGAGCAGTTCTTC.

This rearrangement joins TRBV14 to TRBJ1-1; no clear D gene. The CDR3 has 16 amino acids. Germline V CDR1 and CDR2: SGHDN, FVKESK. Trimming removed 5 bases at V and 2 bases at J, with 18 bases between. The CDR3 reads CASSALRVGRNTEAFF. DNA of the CDR3: TGTGCCAGCAGCGCATTAAGAGTTGGCAGAAACACTGAAGCTTTCTTT.

V and J are TRBV21-1 and TRBJ1-5; the table's D gene call, TRBD1, was not cross checked with the DNA. TRBV21-1 is labeled a pseudogene. CDR3 size: 14 residues. The CDR3 region has the DNA TGTGCCTATCCAAGGGACAGAAGCAATCAGCCCCAGCATTTT. As protein: CAYPRDRSNQPQHF.

V and J are TRBV30 and TRBJ2-1; 9 bases fit TRBD1. CDR1 GTSNPN and CDR2 SVGIG come from the germline V gene (reference sequence). J gave up 9 bases and V 5 bases, and 11 bases lay outside the gene matches. The CDR3 is 14 amino acids. The CDR3 loop reads CAWGTGLGSGEQFF. Written as DNA, the CDR3 is TGTGCCTGGGGGACAGGGTTGGGTTCGGGTGAGCAGTTCTTC.

The count of this clone is one. The CDR3 nucleotides are TGTGCCAGCAGGGTTGGGGCCAACGTCCTGACTTTC. Protein sequence: CASRVGANVLTF. This chain links TRBV7-9 with TRBJ2-6, with D unclear. The germline CDR1 and CDR2 sequences are SEHNR and FQNEAQ (reference sequence). The germline V and J ends were trimmed by 6 bases and 3 bases, with 3 bases remaining between them. This CDR3 comprises 12 residues.

The chain joins TRBV7-9 to TRBJ2-5; D is perhaps TRBD1 (5 bases). The CDR3 runs to 14 residues. Trimming removed 5 bases at V and 0 bases at J, with 10 bases between. The germline gives CDR1 SEHNR, CDR2 FQNEAQ (reference sequence). CDR3 bases: TGTGCCAGCAGCCTACGACAGAACCAAGAGACCCAGTACTTC. This codes for CASSLRQNQETQYF.

The CDR3 protein is CASKAGGWEQYF. CDR3 nucleotide sequence: TGTGCCAGCAAGGCAGGGGGCTGGGAGCAGTACTTC. The V gene is TRBV27, the J gene TRBJ2-7; 8 bases agree with TRBD1. CDR1 and CDR2 from the germline V gene are MNHEY and SMNVEV (reference sequence). The CDR3 consists of 12 residues. J lost 7 bases, V lost 7 bases, and 6 bases had no gene match.

The chain has TRBV30 and TRBJ2-1; 11 nucleotides line up with TRBD1. The length of the CDR3 is 15 residues. The germline gives CDR1 GTSNPN, CDR2 SVGIG (reference sequence). The trim removed 0 bases at V and 6 bases at J, leaving 4 bases unmatched. Here the CDR3 DNA reads TGTGCCTGGAGTGTAAGTGGACAGGGGGCCAATGAGCAGTTCTTC. It yields the protein CAWSVSGQGANEQFF.

This clone was observed a handful of times. CDR3 bases: TGCAGCGACGGGACAACCTTGGGAGATACGCAGTATTTT. It encodes CSDGTTLGDTQYF. This rearrangement joins TRBV29-1 to TRBJ2-3; TRBD1 might be the D (6 bases). V gave up 7 bases and J gave up 5 bases, with 16 bases separating them. Per germline, CDR1 SQVTM and CDR2 ANQGSEA. CDR3 length equals 13 residues.

This chain uses TRBV4-1 with TRBJ2-2, with D hard to call. Trimming shortened V by 5 bases and J by 0 bases, and 10 bases separated the two germline ends. Germline assignment: CDR1 MGHRA and CDR2 YSYEKL. The CDR3 runs 15 residues. The CDR3 sequence: CASSWSLPNTGELFF. The CDR3 DNA is TGCGCCAGCAGCTGGTCCCTCCCGAACACCGGGGAGCTGTTTTTT.

Turning to this clone: Other DNA sequences in this sample translate to the same CDR3. This rearrangement joins TRBV13 to TRBJ2-7; 9 nucleotides match TRBD1. The trim removed 3 bases at V and 3 bases at J, leaving 0 bases unmatched. Germline-derived CDR1 and CDR2 are PRHDT and FYEKMQ (reference sequence). This CDR3 has 13 amino acids. CDR3 sequence (DNA): TGTGCCAGCAGCTTGGGACAGGGCTACGAGCAGTACTTC. Translation: CASSLGQGYEQYF.

V is TRBV2 and J is TRBJ2-2, with 12 bases lining up with TRBD2. The CDR3 contains 17 residues. CDR1 and CDR2 from the germline V gene are SNHLY and FYNNEI. The V segment lost 7 bases and the J segment 2 bases; nucleotides outside the gene matches: 8. The CDR3 DNA is TGTGCCAGCACTTATACTAGCGGGGGGCATAACACCGGGGAGCTGTTTTTT. Translated, it gives CASTYTSGGHNTGELFF.